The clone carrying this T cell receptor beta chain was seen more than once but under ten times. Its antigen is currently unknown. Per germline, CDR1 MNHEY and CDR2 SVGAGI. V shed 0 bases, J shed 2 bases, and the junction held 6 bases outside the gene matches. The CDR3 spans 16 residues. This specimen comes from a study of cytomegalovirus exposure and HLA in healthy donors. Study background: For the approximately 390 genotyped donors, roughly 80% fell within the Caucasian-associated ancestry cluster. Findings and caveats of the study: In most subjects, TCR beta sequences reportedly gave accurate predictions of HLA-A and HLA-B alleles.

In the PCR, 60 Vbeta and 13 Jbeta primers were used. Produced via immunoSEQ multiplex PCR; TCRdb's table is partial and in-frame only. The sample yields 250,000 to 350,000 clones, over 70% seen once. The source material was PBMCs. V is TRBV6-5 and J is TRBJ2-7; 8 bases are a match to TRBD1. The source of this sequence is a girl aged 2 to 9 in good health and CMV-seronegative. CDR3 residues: CASSYSTRQGTYEQYF. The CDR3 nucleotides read TGTGCCAGCAGTTACTCGACGCGACAGGGGACCTACGAGCAGTACTTC.